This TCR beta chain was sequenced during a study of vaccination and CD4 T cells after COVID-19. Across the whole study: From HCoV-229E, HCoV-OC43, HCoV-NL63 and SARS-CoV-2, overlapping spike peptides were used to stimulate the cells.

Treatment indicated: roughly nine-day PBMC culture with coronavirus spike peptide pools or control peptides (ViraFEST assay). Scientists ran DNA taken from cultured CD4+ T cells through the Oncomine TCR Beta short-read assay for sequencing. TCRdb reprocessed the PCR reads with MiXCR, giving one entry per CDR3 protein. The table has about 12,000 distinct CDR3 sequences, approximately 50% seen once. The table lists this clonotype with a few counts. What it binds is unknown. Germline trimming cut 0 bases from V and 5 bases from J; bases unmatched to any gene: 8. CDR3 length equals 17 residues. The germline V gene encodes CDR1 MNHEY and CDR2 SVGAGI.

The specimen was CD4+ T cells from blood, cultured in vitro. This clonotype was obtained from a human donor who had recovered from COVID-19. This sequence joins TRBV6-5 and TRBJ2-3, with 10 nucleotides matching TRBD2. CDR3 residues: CASSYSLAGAYRDTQYF. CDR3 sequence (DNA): TGTGCCAGCAGTTACTCTCTAGCGGGGGCGTATAGAGATACGCAGTATTTT.